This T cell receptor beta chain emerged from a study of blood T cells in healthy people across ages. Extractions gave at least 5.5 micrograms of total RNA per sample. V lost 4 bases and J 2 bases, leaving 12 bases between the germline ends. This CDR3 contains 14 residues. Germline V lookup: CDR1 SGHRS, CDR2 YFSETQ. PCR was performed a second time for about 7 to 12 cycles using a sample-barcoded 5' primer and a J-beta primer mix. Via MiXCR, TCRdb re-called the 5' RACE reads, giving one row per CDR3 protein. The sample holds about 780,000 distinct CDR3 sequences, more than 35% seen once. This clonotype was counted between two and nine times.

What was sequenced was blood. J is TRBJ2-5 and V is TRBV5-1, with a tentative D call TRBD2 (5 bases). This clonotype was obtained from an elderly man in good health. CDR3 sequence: CASSPMTGQETQYF. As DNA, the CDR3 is TGCGCCAGCAGCCCTATGACGGGACAAGAGACCCAGTACTTC.